This section outlines one T cell receptor (beta chain) sequence together with its context. In its sample, this clonotype was seen a few times. This receptor's antigen is unknown. There are no base qualities to consult, and no much larger clone falls within one base. The entry originates in a study of T-cell memory formation after mild COVID-19 (dated by TCRdb to the early 2020s). For context, the study as a whole: Most TCR sequence clusters were specific to one of the two donors. T-cell clones expanding and contracting after mild COVID-19 in two donors were tracked by longitudinal TCRalpha and TCRbeta repertoire sequencing. The cohort was made up of two young adult volunteers, one female and one male, who were previously healthy.

Study-wide conclusions, independent of this receptor: Balanced CD4/CD8 phenotypes were observed for clones contracting from day 15 to 85, whereas a bias towards CD4+ was observed for a second wave of clones expanding from day 15 to 37. SARS-CoV-2 specificity of the second-wave clones peaking on day 37 was not confirmed. Some responding clones were detected in pre-infection memory, which suggested that pre-existing cross-reactive memory T cells had joined the SARS-CoV-2 response. Contracting CD4+ clones appeared mostly in the CM and EM memory subsets, whereas CD8+ clones were enriched in EMRA. Only two mild cases were covered in the study, and larger cohorts including severe cases with pre-infection samples were considered necessary.

Ficoll-Paque density gradient centrifugation was used to isolate PBMCs. Sequencing used an Illumina NovaSeq 6000. Using 5'RACE with constant-segment primers, TCRalpha and TCRbeta cDNA libraries were constructed, with sample barcodes and unique molecular identifiers added in the process. RNA was extracted from every sample with Trizol reagent. The libraries were amplified in two PCR steps, and the second step added a second sample barcode and Illumina TruSeq adapters. Libraries were sequenced on an Illumina NovaSeq with 2 x 150 bp paired-end reads. The authors' pipeline ran thus. The reads were demultiplexed and collapsed into UMI-guided consensus sequences using migec v1.2.7. Using mixcr v2.1.11, the UMI consensuses were aligned to TRA and TRB V and J templates and assembled into clonotypes. Expanded or contracted clonotypes were those called significant by both edgeR and NoisET, with noise models trained on biological replicates. For edgeR calls, the cutoffs were a false discovery rate-adjusted p below 0.01 and a log2 fold-change threshold of 1. As an exploratory analysis of dynamics, max-normalized trajectories of the 1000 most abundant clonotypes were examined by PCA with hierarchical clustering. Separately sequenced CD4+ and CD8+ repertoires were used to assign the CD4 or CD8 phenotype of responding clones. The public sequencing data were trimmed at Q25 with fastp and processed into clonotypes with MiXCR by TCRdb, which kept only in-frame beta chains. Merged by CDR3 protein, the rows form single entries marked with the most common genes and DNA. TCRdb, not the authors, supplied the V and J calls. Present in this sample are roughly 89,000 distinct CDR3 sequences, roughly 16% of which were seen just once. Of the sample, around two fifths falls within the top ten clones.

Sequencing was carried out using PBMCs or a T cell subset sorted from them (not recorded which). This TCR was sampled from a man younger than 35 who had mild COVID-19 (a few samples of this study predate the infection). The sample titles of this study are shuffled in the database, so cell type and time point are left out; the donor was told from shared clones.

The DNA sequence is given as TGTGCCAGCAGCTTAGGGGTGGGCGAGCAGTACTTC. Translated, it gives CASSLGVGEQYF. The rearrangement joined TRBV7-9 to TRBJ2-7; no D gene can be assigned with confidence. The CDR3 sequence holds 12 residues, the cysteine and phenylalanine included. The kept DNA is CDR3 alone, 36 bases in frame from the first base. V is reduced by 1 base and J by 6 bases, leaving a spacing of 7 bases between them. The germline V gene (reference sequence) specifies SEHNR as CDR1 and FQNEAQ as CDR2.